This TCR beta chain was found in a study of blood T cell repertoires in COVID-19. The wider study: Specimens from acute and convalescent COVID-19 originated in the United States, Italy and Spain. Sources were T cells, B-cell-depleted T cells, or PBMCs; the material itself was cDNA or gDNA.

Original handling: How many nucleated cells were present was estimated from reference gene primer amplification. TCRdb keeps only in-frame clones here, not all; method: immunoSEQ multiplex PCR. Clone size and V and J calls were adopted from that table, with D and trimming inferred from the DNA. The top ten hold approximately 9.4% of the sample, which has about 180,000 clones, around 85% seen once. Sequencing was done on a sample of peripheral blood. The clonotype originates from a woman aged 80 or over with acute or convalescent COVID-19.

The CDR3 DNA follows: TGCAGCGTTGAGGGCGAGGGAAGGGACTATGGCTACACCTTC. This encodes CSVEGEGRDYGYTF. The chain employs TRBV29-1 and TRBJ1-2; D call uncertain. Germline V gene lookup returns CDR1 SQVTM and CDR2 ANQGSEA. V was pared by 3 bases and J by 3 bases, with 14 bases between. CDR3 size: 14 residues.